The 18 T cell receptor beta chains below all came from one sample that was sequenced in a study of T cells in Graves' hyperthyroidism and ophthalmopathy. There were TCR beta CDR3 regions amplified from RNA transcripts. The TCR CDR3 was amplified in a first-round RT-PCR using the HTBI primer set. TCRdb re-called the multiplex PCR reads with MiXCR, one entry per CDR3 protein. The sample yields approximately 560,000 distinct CDR3 sequences, just over 45% seen once. Sequences were obtained from peripheral blood or thyroid tissue (not recorded which). These receptors all come from a woman aged 18-29 years with Graves' hyperthyroidism.

This rearrangement joins TRBV7-9 to TRBJ2-7; perhaps TRBD1 as D (5 bases). V was shortened by 2 bases and J by 0 bases, with 14 bases between the two germline ends. Germline values: CDR1 SEHNR, CDR2 FQNEAQ (reference sequence). This CDR3 has 16 amino acids. The DNA for the CDR3 is TGTGCCAGCAGCTTACCTACAACAGGTAACTCCTACGAGCAGTACTTC. Protein sequence: CASSLPTTGNSYEQYF.

This clonotype was detected once. The chain employs TRBV7-2 and TRBJ1-1, with D uncertain. Trimming stripped 3 bases from V and 3 bases from J, with 11 bases between. The CDR3 is made up of 14 amino acids. Germline-derived CDR1 and CDR2 are SGHTA and FQGNSA. The CDR3 DNA reads as TGTGCCAGCAGCTTTCAGTTACTGGACACTGAAGCTTTCTTT. This sequence encodes CASSFQLLDTEAFF. Full variable domain (remainder filled in from reference TRBV7-2 and TRBJ1-1): GAGVSQSPSNKVTEKGKDVELRCDPISGHTALYWYRQSLGQGLEFLIYFQGNSAPDKSGLPSDRFSAERTGGSVSTLTIQRTQQEDSAVYLCASSFQLLDTEAFFGQGTRLTVV.

This rearrangement joins TRBV29-1 to TRBJ1-2; 10 bases are shared with TRBD1. CDR1 and CDR2 from the germline V gene are SQVTM and ANQGSEA. The CDR3 is 14 residues long. V was clipped by 4 bases and J by 7 bases; unmatched bases: 9. CDR3 residues: CSVVKGTGESGYTF. The CDR3, as DNA: TGCAGCGTTGTGAAGGGGACAGGGGAGAGTGGCTACACCTTC. The complete variable domain, with remaining parts taken from reference TRBV29-1 and TRBJ1-2, reads SAVISQKPSRDICQRGTSLTIQCQVDSQVTMMFWYRQQPGQSLTLIATANQGSEATYESGFVIDKFPISRPNLTFSTLTVSNMSPEDSSIYLCSVVKGTGESGYTFGSGTRLTVV.

The chain links TRBV20-1 to TRBJ1-3; D gene uncertain. With 3 bases removed from V and 0 bases from J, the gap between germline ends came to 9 bases. This CDR3 is built from 14 residues. Germline CDR1 and CDR2: DFQATT and SNEGSKA (reference sequence). The CDR3 DNA sequence: TGCAGTGCTAGTCCCGGGAACTCTGGAAACACCATATATTTT. Its translation is CSASPGNSGNTIYF.

This clonotype was recorded only once. The gene calls are TRBV2 and TRBJ1-2, with 9 nucleotides matching TRBD1. Germline V lookup: CDR1 SNHLY, CDR2 FYNNEI. The CDR3 has 14 residues. V gave up 2 bases and J gave up 6 bases; unmatched junction bases: 4. In nucleotides, the CDR3 is TGTGCCAGCAGTGAACCTACAGGGGGCGATGGCTACACCTTC. Its protein product is CASSEPTGGDGYTF.

This clonotype showed up many times. Given the absence of the conserved phenylalanine or tryptophan at the CDR3 end, a read error is likely. Because the CDR3's place on the DNA is in doubt, the DNA is left out and the CDR3 is given as listed by TCRdb. This chain links TRBV20-1 with TRBJ2-5; whether TRBD1, the table's D call, matches the DNA was not checked. The CDR3 is 11 amino acids in total, end residues counted. The germline gives CDR1 DFQATT, CDR2 SNEGSKA (reference sequence). CDR3 residues: CSASGRVSATV.

A remark on this clonotype: Relative to the germline gene, one junction end is altered; a read error may explain this. This chain's CDR3 is CATSRVTGELFF. Written as DNA, the CDR3 is TGTGCCACGAGCAGGGTCACCGGGGAGCTGTTTTTT. The chain links TRBV15 to TRBJ2-2, with a weak D call TRBD1 (5 bases). Germline CDR1 reads LNHNV; CDR2 reads YYDKDF (reference sequence). This CDR3 region has 12 residues. Supplemented by reference TRBV15 and TRBJ2-2, the full variable domain reads DAMVIQNPRYQVTQFGKPVTLSCSQTLNHNVMYWYQQKSSQAPKLLFHYYDKDFNNEADTPDNFQSRRPNTSFCFLDIRSPGLGDTAMYLCATSRVTGELFFGEGSRLTVL.

The chain carries TRBV19 and TRBJ1-5; a weak D match, TRBD1 (5 bases). The CDR3 length is 17 residues. The germline CDR1 and CDR2 sequences are LNHDA and SQIVND (reference sequence). Trimming took 5 bases from V and 3 from J, leaving 20 bases between them. The CDR3 loop reads CASSLPIGAVTNQPQHF. CDR3 bases: TGTGCCAGTAGTTTGCCCATAGGGGCAGTTACCAATCAGCCCCAGCATTTT.

The CDR3 loop is CASSSQGLPNYGYTF. CDR3 nucleotides: TGTGCCAGCAGCTCACAGGGGCTTCCTAACTATGGCTACACCTTC. This chain links TRBV14 with TRBJ1-2; 7 positions match TRBD1. The J segment lost 0 bases and the V segment lost 5 bases, leaving 6 bases of the junction unmatched. The CDR3 spans 15 residues. Germline assignment: CDR1 SGHDN and CDR2 FVKESK.

The rearrangement uses TRBV15 and TRBJ2-6; a weak D match, TRBD1 (6 bases). This CDR3 contains 16 residues. Trimming removed 3 bases at V and 1 base at J, with 10 bases between. Germline-derived CDR1 and CDR2 are LNHNV and YYDKDF (reference sequence). CDR3 sequence reads: CATSSPTGSGANVLTF. CDR3 DNA sequence: TGTGCCACCAGCAGCCCGACAGGATCTGGGGCCAACGTCCTGACTTTC.

Notes on this clonotype: Possible read error: a much larger clone is one base away. The chain has TRBV10-3 and TRBJ2-7; D might be TRBD2 (5 bases). Trimming shortened V by 0 bases and J by 3 bases, and 9 bases separated the two germline ends. The CDR3 runs to 14 residues. The germline V gene has CDR1 ENHRY and CDR2 SYGVKD. CDR3 sequence: CAISESIGSYEQYF. The CDR3, as DNA: TGTGCCATCAGTGAGTCGATAGGGAGCTACGAGCAGTACTTC.

The chain couples TRBV2 to TRBJ2-2; D is uncertain. The germline V and J ends were trimmed by 8 bases and 5 bases, with 9 bases remaining between them. The germline V gene encodes CDR1 SNHLY and CDR2 FYNNEI. This CDR3 has 12 residues. The CDR3, as DNA: TGTGCCAGCTTGATGGGTACCGGGGAGCTGTTTTTT. Protein: CASLMGTGELFF.

Ten or more counts support this clonotype. The chain joins TRBV2 to TRBJ2-7; D not resolved. This CDR3 comprises 13 residues. Germline V gene data show CDR1 as SNHLY and CDR2 as FYNNEI. V was pared by 8 bases and J by 1 base, with 12 bases between. CDR3 sequence: CASLFDSSYEQYF. In DNA form, the CDR3 reads TGTGCCAGCCTTTTTGACTCATCCTACGAGCAGTACTTC.

Regarding this clonotype: This CDR3 is missing its conserved last phenylalanine or tryptophan, likely due to a read error. This chain's CDR3 is CASSFGGTENSPLHS. CDR3 nucleotides: TGTGCCAGCAGCTTCGGGGGCACGGAGAATTCACCCCTCCACTCT. V gene TRBV5-4 combines with J gene TRBJ1-6; D is perhaps TRBD1 (6 bases). The germline V and J ends were trimmed by 2 bases and 7 bases, with 13 bases remaining between them. CDR1 is SGHNT, CDR2 YYREEE, per germline (reference sequence). The CDR3 covers 15 residues.

The chain combines TRBV12-3 or TRBV12-4 with TRBJ2-2; the D is unclear. The CDR3 contains 12 residues. The ends were cut back, 6 bases at V and 6 bases at J, with 8 bases in the middle. The CDR3 loop is CASSPQSGELFF. In nucleotides, the CDR3 is TGTGCCAGCAGCCCCCAGTCCGGGGAGCTGTTTTTT.

Details on this clonotype: This clone may be a read error of a much larger clone one base away. It is likely a read error, because the conserved phenylalanine at the end of the CDR3 is missing. The CDR3 loop reads CASLGQGNNYGYTL. Here the CDR3 DNA reads TGTGCCAGTTTGGGACAGGGGAATAACTATGGCTACACCCTC. The chain is built from TRBV2 and TRBJ1-2; TRBD1 matches at 10 bases. The ends lost 9 bases at V and 1 base at J; junction bases unmatched: 5. CDR1 and CDR2 from the germline V gene are SNHLY and FYNNEI. The length of the CDR3 is 14 residues.

This clonotype came up a few times. The chain uses TRBV20-1 and TRBJ2-7; maybe TRBD2 (5 bases). The V end was cut by 2 bases, the J end by 5 bases, with 16 bases between. The germline V gene encodes CDR1 DFQATT and CDR2 SNEGSKA (reference sequence). The CDR3 has 14 amino acids. DNA of the CDR3: TGCAGTGCTAGAACTGGACTCACGGTCCACGAGCAGTACTTC. Translation gives CSARTGLTVHEQYF.

The rearrangement joins TRBV29-1 to TRBJ1-3; unclear D gene. Trimming removed 3 bases from V and 3 bases from J, with 12 bases in between. This CDR3 comprises 14 residues. Germline V gene sequence: CDR1 SQVTM, CDR2 ANQGSEA. The CDR3: CSVDLAGGGNTIYF. The CDR3 region has the DNA TGCAGCGTTGATCTTGCGGGAGGTGGAAACACCATATATTTT.